The 15 T cell receptor beta chains presented below share a single source sample, sequenced in a study of shared clonotypes between healthy human individuals (dated by TCRdb to the early 2020s). The library was produced with the immunoSEQ multiplex PCR assay. What TCRdb holds here is the immuneACCESS table cut down to in-frame rearrangements. Part of the clones is not present; checked against another copy, under half of the missing clones reflect an unresolved V gene, and the others are unexplained. The table for this sample lists some 660,000 clones; 60% to 75% of them were counted only once. Jointly, the top ten make up around 2% of the sample. Sequencing used memory CD4+ T cells sorted from blood. The sample's cell subset or site label, decoded: CD45RA-negative fraction. These receptors all stem from a woman aged 30 to 39 in good health.

The chain has TRBV28 and TRBJ2-7; possibly TRBD1 for D (6 bases). V was pared by 1 base and J by 0 bases, with 19 bases between. Germline V CDR1 and CDR2: MDHEN, SYDVKM. The CDR3 is made up of 18 amino acids. The CDR3 protein is CASSLYAPGQPSSYEQYF. CDR3 nucleotide sequence: TGTGCCAGCAGTTTATACGCCCCCGGACAGCCTAGCTCCTACGAGCAGTACTTC.

This chain connects TRBV28 to TRBJ1-5, with TRBD1 as a possible D gene (6 bases). CDR1 MDHEN and CDR2 SYDVKM come from the germline V gene. The CDR3 is 14 residues long. V was pared by 6 bases and J by 4 bases, with 13 bases between. CDR3 region: CASRSGVGNQPQHF. CDR3 nucleotide sequence: TGTGCCAGCAGGTCAGGGGTTGGGAATCAGCCCCAGCATTTT.

This clone showed up just a few times. V is TRBV5-1 and J is TRBJ2-5, with 8 bases lining up with TRBD1. Germline trimming cut 4 bases from V and 3 bases from J; bases unmatched to any gene: 5. Germline lookup yields CDR1 SGHRS and CDR2 YFSETQ. The CDR3 sequence is 14 residues long. This CDR3 is CASSPDRAKETQYF. Written as DNA, the CDR3 is TGCGCCAGCAGCCCGGACAGGGCCAAAGAGACCCAGTACTTC. Supplemented by reference TRBV5-1 and TRBJ2-5, the full variable domain reads KAGVTQTPRYLIKTRGQQVTLSCSPISGHRSVSWYQQTPGQGLQFLFEYFSETQRNKGNFPGRFSGRQFSNSRSEMNVSTLELGDSALYLCASSPDRAKETQYFGPGTRLLVL.

The rearrangement links TRBV2 to TRBJ2-7; D remains ambiguous. This CDR3 is built from 13 residues. Per the germline V gene, CDR1 is SNHLY and CDR2 is FYNNEI. Trimming took 2 bases from V and 8 from J, leaving 13 bases between them. The DNA of the CDR3 is TGTGCCAGCAGTGAAAATCTTGCGGCAAAGCAGTACTTC. It specifies CASSENLAAKQYF.

This clone was detected a few times. The chain has TRBV10-3 and TRBJ1-5, with TRBD1 matching 8 bases. The CDR3 has 15 amino acids. CDR1 ENHRY and CDR2 SYGVKD come from the germline V gene. After removal of 2 bases from V and 6 bases from J, the junction contained 6 bases not matched to a gene. CDR3 residues: CAISENRGSVQPQHF. In DNA, the CDR3 is TGTGCCATCAGTGAGAACAGGGGGAGCGTTCAGCCCCAGCATTTT.

The J gene is TRBJ2-1, the V gene TRBV20-1, with unresolved D. V shed 5 bases and J shed 7 bases, with 3 bases lying between them. The CDR3 covers 9 residues. Germline values: CDR1 DFQATT, CDR2 SNEGSKA (reference sequence). CDR3 sequence (DNA): TGCAGTGCTGGAAATGAGCAGTTCTTC. This codes for CSAGNEQFF.

The chain joins TRBV5-6 to TRBJ1-2; D not resolved. There are 12 residues in the CDR3. Germline-derived CDR1 and CDR2 are SGHDT and YYEEEE. V lost 0 bases and J lost 8, with 8 bases in between. Here the CDR3 reads CASSLGVGGYTF. CDR3 bases: TGTGCCAGCAGCTTGGGGGTAGGGGGCTACACCTTC.

V gene TRBV7-2 combines with J gene TRBJ2-7; maybe TRBD1 (6 bases). This CDR3 is built from 16 residues. V was trimmed by 0 bases and J by 4 bases, leaving 16 bases between them. The germline V gene encodes CDR1 SGHTA and CDR2 FQGNSA. This CDR3 reads CASSLAAAGVSYEQYF. CDR3 in DNA: TGTGCCAGCAGCTTAGCGGCGGCAGGGGTATCATACGAGCAGTACTTC.

This chain uses TRBV28 with TRBJ2-7; 12 bases are a match to TRBD1. The CDR3 totals 16 residues. The V gene end was trimmed by 5 bases and the J gene end by 5 bases; junction bases not matched to a gene: 10. In germline, CDR1 is MDHEN, CDR2 SYDVKM. CDR3: CASSRLYGTGGHEQYF. In nucleotides, the CDR3 is TGTGCCAGCAGTCGCCTTTACGGGACAGGGGGCCACGAGCAGTACTTC. The full variable domain, its missing parts supplied by reference TRBV28 and TRBJ2-7, is DVKVTQSSRYLVKRTGEKVFLECVQDMDHENMFWYRQDPGLGLRLIYFSYDVKMKEKGDIPEGYSVSREKKERFSLILESASTNQTSMYLCASSRLYGTGGHEQYFGPGTRLTVT.

The chain combines TRBV5-1 with TRBJ2-1, with no clear D. Germline CDR1 and CDR2: SGHRS and YFSETQ. The V end was cut by 4 bases, the J end by 0 bases, with 11 bases between. This CDR3 contains 15 residues. The CDR3: CASSPRLSSYNEQFF. The CDR3 nucleotides read TGCGCCAGCAGCCCCCGGTTAAGCTCCTACAATGAGCAGTTCTTC.

This sequence joins TRBV28 and TRBJ2-3, with D perhaps TRBD2 (5 bases). The germline V gene encodes CDR1 MDHEN and CDR2 SYDVKM. The CDR3 totals 15 residues. V was trimmed by 5 bases and J by 0 bases, leaving 12 bases between them. The CDR3 bases are TGTGCCAGCAGTCACGGTAGCGAAAGCACAGATACGCAGTATTTT. Translated: CASSHGSESTDTQYF.

On this clone: The identical CDR3 is also encoded by other nucleotide sequences in the sample. V is TRBV5-1 and J is TRBJ2-6; 7 positions match TRBD2. V lost 4 bases and J lost 0; bases outside the gene matches: 1. Per the germline V gene, CDR1 is SGHRS and CDR2 is YFSETQ. CDR3 size: 15 residues. The CDR3, as DNA: TGCGCCAGCAGCCGGGGGGACTCTGGGGCCAACGTCCTGACTTTC. The encoded protein is CASSRGDSGANVLTF.

The gene calls are TRBV19 and TRBJ1-5; no reliable D call. Trimming took off 7 bases at V and 0 bases at J, with 13 bases between the two ends. The germline gives CDR1 LNHDA, CDR2 SQIVND (reference sequence). The CDR3 is 15 residues long. The CDR3 loop reads CASKVAEYSNQPQHF. For the CDR3, the DNA is TGTGCCAGTAAGGTGGCGGAATATAGCAATCAGCCCCAGCATTTT. Looking up the rest from reference TRBV19 and TRBJ1-5 gives the full variable domain: DGGITQSPKYLFRKEGQNVTLSCEQNLNHDAMYWYRQDPGQGLRLIYYSQIVNDFQKGDIAEGYSVSREKKESFPLTVTSAQKNPTAFYLCASKVAEYSNQPQHFGDGTRLSIL.

The CDR3 DNA reads TGTGCCAGCAGTTTATTCGTCAGTCTGTCCCACGAGCAGTACTTC. Translating gives CASSLFVSLSHEQYF. The J gene is TRBJ2-7, the V gene TRBV28; D remains unclear. The V gene lost 1 base and the J gene lost 5 bases, with 15 bases spanning the gap. The CDR3 length is 15 residues. The germline gives CDR1 MDHEN, CDR2 SYDVKM.

The chain combines TRBV21-1 with TRBJ1-4; the table calls TRBD1, which could not be checked here. TRBV21-1 counts as a pseudogene. The CDR3 loop spans 15 amino acids. The CDR3, as DNA: TGTGCCAGCAGCATTTGGACAGGGCGCTGGGAAAAACTGTTTTTT. It is translated as CASSIWTGRWEKLFF.